These 21 T cell receptor beta chains originate from one sample sequenced in a study of neoadjuvant anti-PD-1 for oral cavity cancer. Produced via immunoSEQ multiplex PCR; TCRdb's table is partial and in-frame only. Of fewer than 35,000 clones detected, just under 90% appear once; the ten largest clones hold roughly 3.6%. This sample comprised PBMCs, obtained before nivolumab (anti-PD-1) treatment. Receptors were obtained from a person aged 35-79 years with oral cavity squamous cell carcinoma.

The CDR3, as DNA: TGCGCCAGCAGAGAGACTAGGAAGGCCGGGGAGCTGTTTTTT. It codes for CASRETRKAGELFF. The chain couples TRBV10-2 to TRBJ2-2, with D tentatively TRBD2 (6 bases). Trimming stripped 6 bases from V and 6 bases from J, with 14 bases between. CDR1 WSHSY and CDR2 SAAADI come from the germline V gene. This CDR3 is built from 14 residues.

The genes are TRBV29-1 and TRBJ2-3, with 10 nucleotides matching TRBD2. The J segment lost 7 bases and the V segment lost 4 bases, leaving 8 bases of the junction unmatched. The germline V gene encodes CDR1 SQVTM and CDR2 ANQGSEA. This CDR3 region has 14 residues. CDR3 sequence (DNA): TGCAGCGTTGCACTAGCGGGGTTAGAGTATACGCAGTATTTT. Translation: CSVALAGLEYTQYF.

This clone appeared a few times. The gene calls are TRBV7-8 and TRBJ2-2; 7 nucleotides line up with TRBD2. The CDR3 sequence is 16 residues long. V shed 0 bases, J shed 1 base, and the junction held 2 bases outside the gene matches. Germline loops: CDR1 SGHVS, CDR2 FQNEAQ. The CDR3 DNA sequence: TGTGCCAGCAGCTTAGCGCGGGGGAAGAACACCGGGGAGCTGTTTTTT. It codes for CASSLARGKNTGELFF.

The chain is built from TRBV30 and TRBJ2-7, with 10 bases that match TRBD2. V trimming: 5 bases; J trimming: 2 bases; junction bases outside the gene matches: 6. CDR1 is GTSNPN and CDR2 is SVGIG in the germline V gene (reference sequence). This CDR3 is 14 amino acids long. CDR3 residues: CAWSRGLATYEQYF. CDR3 DNA: TGTGCCTGGTCCCGGGGACTAGCGACCTACGAGCAGTACTTC.

The chain links TRBV5-6 to TRBJ2-2; 8 positions match TRBD1. This CDR3 has 16 residues. In germline, CDR1 is SGHDT, CDR2 YYEEEE. The V and J ends lost 4 bases and 0 bases, in that order; junction bases with no gene match: 5. CDR3 amino acids: CASSMDRVANTGELFF. The CDR3 DNA sequence: TGTGCCAGCAGCATGGACAGGGTCGCGAACACCGGGGAGCTGTTTTTT.

J is TRBJ2-7 and V is TRBV6-1, with D possibly being TRBD2 (5 bases). The length of the CDR3 is 12 residues. The germline V and J ends were trimmed by 9 bases and 3 bases, with 12 bases remaining between them. Germline CDR1 is MNHNS and CDR2 is SASEGT. DNA of the CDR3: TGTGCCAGTTCTACCGGGGACTACGAGCAGTACTTC. It translates to CASSTGDYEQYF.

The chain links TRBV9 to TRBJ2-3; TRBD2 is a possible D gene (6 bases). Germline CDR1 reads SGDLS; CDR2 reads YYNGEE. The CDR3 is 16 amino acids. V was shortened by 0 bases and J by 2 bases, with 13 bases between the two germline ends. CDR3 sequence (DNA): TGTGCCAGCAGCGTAGGAGGCGGGGAGACCACAGATACGCAGTATTTT. The encoded protein is CASSVGGGETTDTQYF.

The chain is built from TRBV2 and TRBJ2-2; TRBD2 might be the D (5 bases). V dropped 8 bases and J dropped 0 bases, with 7 bases sitting between them. The V gene's germline CDR1 is SNHLY and CDR2 FYNNEI. The CDR3 spans 13 residues. CDR3: CASPGTNTGELFF. CDR3 sequence (DNA): TGTGCCAGCCCCGGGACGAACACCGGGGAGCTGTTTTTT. Full variable domain (outside the CDR3, taken from reference TRBV2 and TRBJ2-2): EPEVTQTPSHQVTQMGQEVILRCVPISNHLYFYWYRQILGQKVEFLVSFYNNEISEKSEIFDDQFSVERPDGSNFTLKIRSTKLEDSAMYFCASPGTNTGELFFGEGSRLTVL.

This sequence joins TRBV4-1 and TRBJ2-7; D possibly corresponds to TRBD2 (5 bases). Trimming removed 1 base from V and 1 base from J, with 14 bases in between. Germline-derived CDR1 and CDR2 are MGHRA and YSYEKL. The CDR3 has 16 residues. The CDR3 region is CASSQVAAVLSYEQYF. CDR3 DNA: TGCGCCAGCAGCCAAGTTGCAGCGGTACTTTCCTACGAGCAGTACTTC.

Here the CDR3 DNA reads TGTGCCAGCAGCTTACAACAGAACACTGAAGCTTTCTTT. Protein sequence: CASSLQQNTEAFF. This rearrangement joins TRBV7-8 to TRBJ1-1; D unclear. The CDR3 runs to 13 residues. The V end was cut by 2 bases, the J end by 1 base, with 5 bases between. Germline CDR1 and CDR2: SGHVS and FQNEAQ.

The genes are TRBV15 and TRBJ1-4; D is possibly TRBD1 (5 bases). V shed 0 bases and J shed 1 base, with 6 bases lying between them. This CDR3 is 15 amino acids long. The germline V gene encodes CDR1 LNHNV and CDR2 YYDKDF (reference sequence). The CDR3 DNA follows: TGTGCCACCAGCAGAGATCAGGGAACTAATGAAAAACTGTTTTTT. Translating gives CATSRDQGTNEKLFF.

The rearrangement joins TRBV6-1 to TRBJ1-2; 8 bases match TRBD1. The V segment lost 0 bases and the J segment 5 bases; nucleotides outside the gene matches: 8. Germline V gene lookup returns CDR1 MNHNS and CDR2 SASEGT. CDR3 length: 16 amino acids. CDR3 DNA: TGTGCCAGCAGTGAAGCCCGACCGGACAGGGATTATGGCTACACCTTC. Amino acids: CASSEARPDRDYGYTF.

This clone is a singleton in its sample. The chain employs TRBV2 and TRBJ1-1; D is unresolved. V was pared by 7 bases and J by 1 base, with 10 bases between. Germline V gives CDR1 SNHLY, CDR2 FYNNEI. The CDR3 consists of 13 residues. The CDR3 DNA sequence: TGTGCCAGCAATCGGATTTCGAACACTGAAGCTTTCTTT. Translation gives CASNRISNTEAFF. The full variable domain, completed using reference TRBV2 and TRBJ1-1, is EPEVTQTPSHQVTQMGQEVILRCVPISNHLYFYWYRQILGQKVEFLVSFYNNEISEKSEIFDDQFSVERPDGSNFTLKIRSTKLEDSAMYFCASNRISNTEAFFGQGTRLTVV.

The chain is built from TRBV6-5 and TRBJ2-2; D may match TRBD1 or TRBD2 (5 bases each). V lost 7 bases to trimming and J lost 0 bases, with 12 bases between them. Germline V CDR1 and CDR2: MNHEY, SVGAGI. The CDR3 runs 15 residues. CDR3 amino acids: CASTNRGPNTGELFF. The CDR3 nucleotides are TGTGCCAGCACGAATAGGGGACCGAACACCGGGGAGCTGTTTTTT.

The chain recombines TRBV9 with TRBJ2-3; TRBD1 is a possible D gene (6 bases). Trimming pared 2 bases from V and 2 bases from J, leaving 15 bases between. Germline loops: CDR1 SGDLS, CDR2 YYNGEE. CDR3 length: 16 amino acids. The CDR3 loop is CASSVSGTSVTDTQYF. In DNA, the CDR3 is TGTGCCAGCAGCGTCTCCGGGACATCAGTCACAGATACGCAGTATTTT.

The V and J genes are TRBV28 and TRBJ1-2; weak D call: TRBD1 (6 bases). Trimming stripped 9 bases from V and 4 bases from J, with 15 bases between. This CDR3 has 13 amino acids. From germline, CDR1 is MDHEN and CDR2 SYDVKM. CDR3: CASLTGRSYGYTF. DNA of the CDR3: TGTGCCAGTTTAACAGGGAGGAGCTATGGCTACACCTTC.

This clone was detected only a few times. This chain joins TRBV19 and TRBJ1-5; D may be TRBD1 (5 bases). The CDR3 is 12 residues long. The germline V gene has CDR1 LNHDA and CDR2 SQIVND (reference sequence). V lost 7 bases to trimming and J lost 5 bases, with 9 bases between them. CDR3 region: CASMGGDQPQHF. The CDR3 nucleotides are TGTGCCAGTATGGGGGGAGATCAGCCCCAGCATTTT.

The rearrangement uses TRBV5-1 and TRBJ1-1; no firm D call. Germline V CDR1 and CDR2: SGHRS, YFSETQ. V was trimmed by 1 base and J by 0 bases, leaving 7 bases between them. The CDR3 contains 14 residues. CDR3 in DNA: TGCGCCAGCAGCTTGCCCCACGTGAACACTGAAGCTTTCTTT. Translating gives CASSLPHVNTEAFF.

This chain uses TRBV5-4 with TRBJ2-5; 8 nucleotides align to TRBD1. Germline CDR1 reads SGHNT; CDR2 reads YYREEE (reference sequence). CDR3 length: 13 residues. J lost 3 bases, V lost 6 bases, and 4 bases had no gene match. CDR3 amino acids: CASTQGAEETQYF. DNA for the CDR3: TGTGCCAGCACGCAGGGGGCAGAAGAGACCCAGTACTTC.

The chain combines TRBV12-1 with TRBJ2-1; TRBD2, the D gene given by the table, was not confirmed from the DNA. TRBV12-1 is a known pseudogene. The CDR3 is 14 residues long. CDR3 DNA: TGTGCCAGCAGCTCCAGACTAGGATGCAATGAGCAGTTCTTC. Its translation: CASSSRLGCNEQFF.

This clone was seen once. In DNA, the CDR3 is TGTGCCAGCAGCTTAGAGACGGGCTCCCCGAAGTACTTC. Its protein product is CASSLETGSPKYF. The V gene is TRBV7-9, the J gene TRBJ2-7, with no clear D. V lost 1 base to trimming and J lost 11 bases, with 15 bases between them. The germline V gene encodes CDR1 SEHNR and CDR2 FQNEAQ (reference sequence). This CDR3 region has 13 residues.